A selection of T cell receptor beta chains follows, all from one sample in a study of T cell changes during pregnancy in multiple sclerosis. Assay used: immunoSEQ multiplex PCR; TCRdb lists only in-frame clones, some missing. The profile shows over 45,000 clones, approximately 93% of them singletons. The specimen was CD8+ T cells from peripheral blood mononuclear cells, collected in the third trimester of pregnancy. The source is a female donor with multiple sclerosis, enrolled in a pregnancy study. Both conserved end residues are part of each CDR3. A D gene is named only where the DNA matches it firmly. Part of the rows lack a size; the others show once, few, many or a class for expanded clones.

j_call v_call d_call clone_size cdr3_aa cdr3_nt
TRBJ2-1 TRBV4-2 - - CASSQVSGGEGRNEQFF TGTGCCAGCAGCCAAGTTTCTGGGGGCGAGGGGCGGAATGAGCAGTTCTTC
TRBJ2-3 TRBV7-2 - - CASSLGARLLTDTQYF TGTGCCAGCAGCTTGGGCGCGAGACTACTCACAGATACGCAGTATTTT
TRBJ2-7 TRBV5-1 - - CASSLYQTESYEQYF TGCGCCAGCAGCTTGTATCAGACAGAATCCTACGAGCAGTACTTC
TRBJ2-7 TRBV5-1 TRBD2 - CASSFRLAGENEQYF TGCGCCAGCAGCTTTCGACTAGCGGGAGAAAACGAGCAGTACTTC
TRBJ2-7 TRBV4-1 TRBD2 - CASSQGRGAYEQYF TGCGCCAGCAGCCAAGGACGGGGGGCCTACGAGCAGTACTTC
TRBJ1-2 TRBV14 - - CASSQDSGVLGYTF TGTGCCAGCAGCCAAGATTCAGGGGTTCTTGGCTACACCTTC
TRBJ2-7 TRBV27 TRBD1 - CASSLSNRGFTYEQYF TGTGCCAGCAGTTTATCTAACAGGGGGTTCACCTACGAGCAGTACTTC
TRBJ2-7 TRBV5-6 TRBD1 - CARYRDRANEQYF TGTGCCAGATACCGAGACAGGGCCAACGAGCAGTACTTC
TRBJ2-1 TRBV19 TRBD1 - CASIQGNEQFF TGTGCCAGCATACAGGGGAATGAGCAGTTCTTC
TRBJ2-6 TRBV5-1 - once CASSTREGTGANVLTF TGCGCCAGCAGCACCCGAGAGGGAACTGGGGCCAACGTCCTGACTTTC
TRBJ2-4 TRBV27 TRBD2 - CASSQVAGDKYF TGTGCCAGCAGCCAGGTAGCGGGAGATAAGTACTTC
TRBJ2-2 TRBV10-1 TRBD2 - CASSESDSGRMNTGELFF TGCGCCAGCAGTGAGTCGGATAGCGGGAGGATGAACACCGGGGAGCTGTTTTTT
TRBJ2-5 TRBV2 TRBD2 - CASRGAGRAKQETQYF TGTGCCAGCAGGGGAGCGGGGAGGGCGAAACAGGAGACCCAGTACTTC
TRBJ2-7 TRBV15 TRBD1 - CATSPDRGRDEQYF TGTGCCACCAGCCCGGACAGGGGGCGCGACGAGCAGTACTTC
TRBJ2-1 TRBV5-1 - - CASSLDFTGSNEQFF TGCGCCAGCAGCTTGGATTTCACAGGGAGCAATGAGCAGTTCTTC
TRBJ2-7 TRBV19 - - CASSSQTGLYEQYF TGTGCCAGTAGTTCACAGACAGGCTTATACGAGCAGTACTTC
TRBJ2-1 TRBV27 TRBD1 - CASTPGTGYNEQFF TGTGCCAGCACCCCCGGGACAGGCTACAATGAGCAGTTCTTC
TRBJ2-7 TRBV11-2 - - CASSLGDRNEYF TGTGCCAGCAGCTTGGGAGACCGGAACGAGTACTTC
TRBJ2-7 TRBV30 TRBD1 - CAWSPGQGINYEQYF TGTGCCTGGAGCCCGGGACAGGGGATTAACTACGAGCAGTACTTC
TRBJ2-1 TRBV4-2 TRBD2 - CASSQGGGRSSYNEQFF TGTGCCAGCAGCCAAGGGGGCGGGAGGAGCTCCTACAATGAGCAGTTCTTC
TRBJ2-7 TRBV4-1 TRBD2 - CASSQDVAGGSSYEQYF TGCGCCAGCAGCCAAGACGTCGCAGGCGGGAGCTCCTACGAGCAGTACTTC
TRBJ1-2 TRBV7-9 TRBD1 - CASRRTGIHGYTF TGTGCCAGCAGACGGACAGGGATTCATGGCTACACCTTC
TRBJ2-5 TRBV4-3 TRBD1 - CASSQGGGVETQYF TGCGCCAGCAGCCAAGGAGGGGGCGTAGAGACCCAGTACTTC
TRBJ2-3 TRBV15 TRBD2 - CATSRDLSGADTQYF TGTGCCACCAGCAGAGACCTTAGCGGGGCGGATACGCAGTATTTT
TRBJ2-5 TRBV7-3 TRBD2 - CASSLTGGLLETQYF TGTGCCAGCAGCTTGACGGGAGGGTTACTGGAGACCCAGTACTTC
TRBJ2-7 TRBV4-3 TRBD1 - CASSPRTGSYEQYF TGCGCCAGCAGCCCCCGGACAGGGTCCTACGAGCAGTACTTC
TRBJ2-5 TRBV27 - - CASSLKGAETQYF TGTGCCAGCAGTTTGAAGGGAGCGGAGACCCAGTACTTC
TRBJ2-7 TRBV4-2 TRBD2 - CASSQVMAGTSGDEQYF TGTGCCAGCAGCCAAGTTATGGCCGGGACTAGCGGGGACGAGCAGTACTTC
TRBJ1-1 TRBV7-9 TRBD1 few CASSFGSGQYEAFF TGTGCCAGCAGCTTCGGGTCGGGACAGTATGAAGCTTTCTTT
TRBJ2-1 TRBV27 - once CAAAEAGNEQFF TGTGCCGCGGCGGAGGCGGGCAATGAGCAGTTCTTC
TRBJ2-7 TRBV7-2 - - CASSRGTARSYEQYF TGTGCCAGCAGCCGGGGGACAGCTAGATCCTACGAGCAGTACTTC
TRBJ2-3 TRBV28 - - CASSLWRDPRADTQYF TGTGCCAGCAGTTTATGGCGGGACCCACGAGCAGATACGCAGTATTTT
TRBJ2-7 TRBV7-8 TRBD1 - CASSLFGDRGVF TGTGCCAGCAGCTTATTCGGGGACAGAGGGGTTTTC
TRBJ2-1 TRBV10-3 TRBD2 - CAISYTSGDYNEQFF TGTGCCATCAGTTATACTAGCGGAGACTACAATGAGCAGTTCTTC
TRBJ2-2 TRBV15 - - CATSRASGDTGELFF TGTGCCACCAGCAGAGCCTCGGGGGACACCGGGGAGCTGTTTTTT
TRBJ2-3 TRBV7-9 - - CASSRGSEGRRDTQYF TGTGCCAGCAGCCGGGGATCGGAGGGGCGGAGAGATACGCAGTATTTT
TRBJ2-1 TRBV7-9 - once CASRGRSGDNEQFF TGTGCCAGCAGGGGCCGTTCGGGGGACAATGAGCAGTTCTTC
TRBJ2-7 TRBV19 TRBD2 once CASSISGIRYEQYF TGTGCCAGTAGTATCAGCGGGATCAGGTACGAGCAGTACTTC
TRBJ2-7 TRBV9 TRBD1 few CASSVEGQGDDEQYF TGTGCCAGCAGCGTAGAGGGACAGGGGGACGACGAGCAGTACTTC
TRBJ1-1 TRBV18 - few CASSPVREEAFF TGTGCCAGCTCACCTGTACGGGAAGAAGCTTTCTTT
TRBJ2-6 TRBV4-3 - - CASSQEQGSGANVLTF TGCGCCAGCAGCCAAGAGCAGGGCTCTGGGGCCAACGTCCTGACTTTC
TRBJ2-1 TRBV5-1 - - CASKEGDNEQFF TGCGCCTCAAAAGAGGGGGACAATGAGCAGTTCTTC
TRBJ1-4 TRBV29-1 TRBD1 - CSVSGQGGEKLFF TGCAGCGTTTCCGGACAGGGAGGAGAAAAACTGTTTTTT
TRBJ2-1 TRBV7-8 - - CASSPVRLAAKTMGNEQFF TGTGCCAGCAGTCCCGTCCGGCTAGCAGCTAAAACAATGGGAAATGAGCAGTTCTTC
TRBJ2-2 TRBV5-1 TRBD2 - CASRGRREGTGELFF TGCGCCAGCAGGGGCCGCAGGGAGGGCACCGGGGAGCTGTTTTTT
TRBJ2-3 TRBV21-1 - - CASSKSSSGRAVETDTQYF TGTGCCAGCAGCAAATCGTCTAGCGGGAGGGCCGTAGAGACAGATACGCAGTATTTT
TRBJ2-2 TRBV11-2 TRBD2 - CASSLVGGAGELFF TGTGCCAGCAGCTTAGTGGGGGGGGCCGGGGAGCTGTTTTTT
TRBJ2-1 TRBV5-4 - - CASSPPSGGNEQFF TGTGCCAGCAGCCCACCGAGCGGAGGCAATGAGCAGTTCTTC
TRBJ1-5 TRBV10-2 - - CASSDSVYSNQPQHF TGCGCCAGCAGTGACAGCGTCTATAGCAATCAGCCCCAGCATTTT
TRBJ2-1 TRBV7-9 TRBD2 - CASSFWEGRGNEQFF TGTGCCAGCAGCTTTTGGGAGGGCCGGGGCAATGAGCAGTTCTTC
TRBJ2-7 TRBV4-1 - - CASSPPGLTSYEQYF TGCGCCAGCAGCCCACCGGGACTCACCTCCTACGAGCAGTACTTC